The rows below give T cell receptor beta chains drawn from one sample of a study of T cell changes during pregnancy in multiple sclerosis. Clones were sequenced by immunoSEQ multiplex PCR, and TCRdb holds only the in-frame ones, with some missing. Of some 40,000 clones listed, about 88% were seen once; the top ten hold 4.1%. Sequenced here: CD8+ T cells from peripheral blood mononuclear cells, sampled in the first trimester of pregnancy. The origin of the receptors is a female donor with multiple sclerosis, enrolled in a pregnancy study. Both conserved end residues are part of each CDR3. Expanded clones get a size class; other rows say once, few or many, or leave the size out.

CDR3 protein: CASSLLGSGGTDTQYF
V gene: TRBV5-1
J gene: TRBJ2-3
clone size: -

CDR3 protein: CASSSAGGYTEAFF
V gene: TRBV7-2
J gene: TRBJ1-1
clone size: -

CDR3 protein: CASSPLAGSNEQFF
V gene: TRBV4-2
J gene: TRBJ2-1
clone size: -

CDR3 protein: CASSGGEYNEQFF
V gene: TRBV6-1
J gene: TRBJ2-1
clone size: once

CDR3 protein: CASSTSSYNEQFF
V gene: TRBV27
J gene: TRBJ2-1
clone size: -

CDR3 protein: CASSLAGGALSNQPQHF
V gene: TRBV27
J gene: TRBJ1-5
clone size: -

CDR3 protein: CASSARDRGHEQFF
V gene: TRBV4-1
J gene: TRBJ2-1
clone size: -

CDR3 protein: CASEASGGSHNEQFF
V gene: TRBV6-1
J gene: TRBJ2-1
clone size: medium-sized

CDR3 protein: CASSQDKVAGAYEQYF
V gene: TRBV4-3
J gene: TRBJ2-7
clone size: -

CDR3 protein: CASSLGTGGRNEQFF
V gene: TRBV27
J gene: TRBJ2-1
clone size: -

CDR3 protein: CASSIDLARASEETQYF
V gene: TRBV19
J gene: TRBJ2-5
clone size: -

CDR3 protein: CASSREQGWTEAFF
V gene: TRBV7-9
J gene: TRBJ1-1
clone size: -

CDR3 protein: CASSLISGGAADTQYF
V gene: TRBV7-3
J gene: TRBJ2-3
clone size: -

CDR3 protein: CASSSSAGYEQYF
V gene: TRBV13
J gene: TRBJ2-7
clone size: once

CDR3 protein: CASSLRLDSYEQYF
V gene: TRBV14
J gene: TRBJ2-7
clone size: -

CDR3 protein: CASSLEDSGYNEQFF
V gene: TRBV11-3
J gene: TRBJ2-1
clone size: -

CDR3 protein: CASSQPGTRDTQYF
V gene: TRBV4-3
J gene: TRBJ2-3
clone size: once

CDR3 protein: CASSPSGTGPTGELFF
V gene: TRBV5-8
J gene: TRBJ2-2
clone size: -

CDR3 protein: CASSRTEFMNTEAFF
V gene: TRBV6-1
J gene: TRBJ1-1
clone size: -

CDR3 protein: CASRQGSYEQYF
V gene: TRBV7-9
J gene: TRBJ2-7
clone size: -

CDR3 protein: CASSPLIIAGGQGDTQYF
V gene: TRBV4-1
J gene: TRBJ2-3
clone size: -

CDR3 protein: CASSPGQGTDTQYF
V gene: TRBV7-3
J gene: TRBJ2-3
clone size: -

CDR3 protein: CASSPYQWDTQYF
V gene: TRBV6-5
J gene: TRBJ2-3
clone size: -

CDR3 protein: CAWSGTAGGAYYGYTF
V gene: TRBV30
J gene: TRBJ1-2
clone size: once

CDR3 protein: CASSRGGVYNEQFF
V gene: TRBV6-5
J gene: TRBJ2-1
clone size: -

CDR3 protein: CASSPLAGEDEQFF
V gene: TRBV2
J gene: TRBJ2-1
clone size: -

CDR3 protein: CASSHSVTSGGAGETQYF
V gene: TRBV4-1
J gene: TRBJ2-5
clone size: -

CDR3 protein: CASNRAGGASTDTQYF
V gene: TRBV9
J gene: TRBJ2-3
clone size: -

CDR3 protein: CASRPTGTYEQFF
V gene: TRBV6-5
J gene: TRBJ2-1
clone size: -

CDR3 protein: CASRLGSSYEQYF
V gene: TRBV5-6
J gene: TRBJ2-7
clone size: -

CDR3 protein: CASSYGTGANQPQHF
V gene: TRBV6-5
J gene: TRBJ1-5
clone size: once

CDR3 protein: CASSLAGEGYTEAFF
V gene: TRBV13
J gene: TRBJ1-1
clone size: once

CDR3 protein: CASSDAPTGFYTF
V gene: TRBV6-4
J gene: TRBJ1-2
clone size: -

CDR3 protein: CASSVRTGEPNTGELFF
V gene: TRBV9
J gene: TRBJ2-2
clone size: -

CDR3 protein: CSVRTGAVYEQYF
V gene: TRBV29-1
J gene: TRBJ2-7
clone size: -

CDR3 protein: CASSSVPGQETYF
V gene: TRBV11-2
J gene: TRBJ2-7
clone size: -

CDR3 protein: CASSSAGANQPQHF
V gene: TRBV19
J gene: TRBJ1-5
clone size: -

CDR3 protein: CASSGGAVEGYTF
V gene: TRBV5-1
J gene: TRBJ1-2
clone size: -

CDR3 protein: CASSAWTGDNEQFF
V gene: TRBV9
J gene: TRBJ2-1
clone size: -

CDR3 protein: CASSVDTGRGNGYTF
V gene: TRBV5-5
J gene: TRBJ1-2
clone size: -